The 12 T cell receptor beta chains below come from one sample, sequenced in a study of identical twins. TCRdb used MiXCR to reprocess the 5' RACE reads, holding one entry per CDR3 protein. In the table there are fewer than 650,000 distinct CDR3 sequences, 7% to 7.5% of which are singletons. These sequences were also reported in another study, on yellow fever vaccine responses in identical twins.

Sequencing used PBMCs. Receptors were obtained from a woman aged 18-35 years in good health.

This clonotype turned up a few times. In DNA form, the CDR3 reads TGTGCCAGCAGTTTCACGGGACCGGGGGGGGCCGGGCACGAGCAGTACTTC. This gives the protein CASSFTGPGGAGHEQYF. This sequence joins TRBV12-3 or TRBV12-4 and TRBJ2-7, with 8 bases lining up with TRBD2. The length of the CDR3 is 17 residues. V dropped 3 bases and J dropped 5; count of bases not matched to a gene: 15.

This clonotype was observed many times. CDR3: CASSDPAGAYNEQFF. DNA for the CDR3: TGTGCCAGCAGTGATCCAGCGGGAGCCTACAATGAGCAGTTCTTC. The chain couples TRBV25-1 to TRBJ2-1; TRBD2 matches 8 bases. The CDR3 consists of 15 residues. CDR1 and CDR2 (germline): MGHDK, SYGVNS. Trimming took 3 bases from V and 2 from J; bases not matched to a gene: 3.

This clonotype was seen many times. The chain combines TRBV28 with TRBJ1-6, with D uncertain. V was trimmed by 6 bases and J by 0 bases, leaving 15 bases between them. Germline V CDR1 and CDR2: MDHEN, SYDVKM. There are 17 residues in the CDR3. CDR3 sequence reads: CASSHRAASSYNSPLHF. In nucleotides, the CDR3 is TGTGCCAGCAGCCATAGGGCAGCGAGCTCCTATAATTCACCCCTCCACTTT.

This clonotype was picked up a small number of times. This chain joins TRBV20-1 and TRBJ2-5; maybe TRBD2 (6 bases). The CDR3 extends over 12 amino acids. V dropped 6 bases and J dropped 3 bases, with 11 bases sitting between them. Per the germline V gene, CDR1 is DFQATT and CDR2 is SNEGSKA (reference sequence). The chain's CDR3 is CSANSGKETQYF. DNA for the CDR3: TGCAGTGCCAATAGCGGAAAAGAGACCCAGTACTTC.

This clonotype was observed many times. The chain recombines TRBV5-1 with TRBJ2-7, with 10 bases matching TRBD2. Unmatched junction bases numbered 3, after V lost 0 bases and J lost 6 bases. Germline V gene data show CDR1 as SGHRS and CDR2 as YFSETQ. The CDR3 loop spans 14 amino acids. The CDR3 DNA reads as TGCGCCAGCAGCTTGGCTAGCGGGAGACGCGAGCAGTACTTC. Translation: CASSLASGRREQYF.

This clonotype was recorded once. This may come from a read error, since a much larger clone is one base off. The chain uses TRBV12-3 or TRBV12-4 and TRBJ1-2, with D tentatively TRBD1 (6 bases). CDR3 length equals 14 residues. Trimming removed 5 bases from V and 11 bases from J, with 21 bases in between. The CDR3 spells CASSPGHGRLGYTF. In DNA form, the CDR3 reads TGTGCCAGCAGTCCGGGACATGGAAGATTGGGATACACCTTC.

This clonotype has ten or more counts. This CDR3 is CDAGGRLETQYF. The CDR3 nucleotides read TGCGATGCGGGGGGAAGATTGGAGACCCAGTACTTC. The V and J genes are TRBV20-1 and TRBJ2-5; 8 nucleotides agree with TRBD2. The CDR3 length is 12 residues. Germline loops: CDR1 DFQATT, CDR2 SNEGSKA (reference sequence).

This clonotype was detected a few times. The chain is built from TRBV4-2 and TRBJ1-2; 8 bases are a match to TRBD1. J was trimmed by 2 bases and V by 5 bases; bases with no gene match: 10. The CDR3 totals 16 residues. The germline V gene has CDR1 LGHNA and CDR2 YNFKEQ. CDR3 amino acids: CASSFSRDRNNYGYTF. The CDR3 bases are TGTGCCAGCAGCTTTAGCCGGGACAGGAACAACTATGGCTACACCTTC.

This clonotype was observed a handful of times. The rearrangement uses TRBV5-1 and TRBJ2-2; D perhaps matches TRBD2 (6 bases). The CDR3 sequence is 15 residues long. CDR1 SGHRS and CDR2 YFSETQ come from the germline V gene. Trimming stripped 6 bases from V and 5 bases from J, with 17 bases between. The CDR3: CASTMRRGFTGELFF. CDR3 DNA sequence: TGCGCCAGCACCATGAGGCGGGGATTTACCGGGGAGCTGTTTTTT.

The chain couples TRBV20-1 to TRBJ2-1; 7 nucleotides agree with TRBD2. Germline values: CDR1 DFQATT, CDR2 SNEGSKA (reference sequence). V shed 6 bases, J shed 8 bases, and the junction held 10 bases outside the gene matches. This CDR3 contains 13 residues. CDR3 amino acids: CSAHWTSGHEQFF. For the CDR3, the DNA is TGCAGTGCCCATTGGACTAGTGGTCATGAGCAGTTCTTC.

The chain combines TRBV20-1 with TRBJ2-1; D is possibly TRBD1 (6 bases). Germline-derived CDR1 and CDR2 are DFQATT and SNEGSKA (reference sequence). Trimming shortened V by 2 bases and J by 7 bases, and 18 bases separated the two germline ends. This CDR3 has 15 residues. The CDR3 here is CSARQGTHGQNEQFF. CDR3 nucleotide sequence: TGCAGTGCTAGACAGGGGACCCACGGTCAGAATGAGCAGTTCTTC.

This clonotype was observed a handful of times. The V call is TRBV3-1, the J call TRBJ1-2; 8 nucleotides agree with TRBD1. The CDR3 has 16 amino acids. Germline V CDR1 and CDR2: LGHDT, YNNKEL (reference sequence). With 2 bases clipped from V and 3 bases from J, the junction kept 8 bases outside the gene matches. The CDR3 spells CASSQSQGAPDYGYTF. The CDR3 coding sequence is TGTGCCAGCAGCCAATCTCAGGGGGCGCCGGACTATGGCTACACCTTC.